Below, 27 T cell receptor beta chains from the same sample are listed, as sequenced in a study of blood T cells in healthy people across ages. For the second PCR, which ran for roughly 6 to 12 cycles, a sample-barcoded 5' primer and a J-beta primer mix were used. TCRdb ran MiXCR on the 5' RACE reads and lists one entry per CDR3 protein. The sample has fewer than 750,000 distinct CDR3 sequences, around 48% seen once. The sequencing input was blood. The receptors were sampled from an elderly man in good health.

The chain has TRBV5-1 and TRBJ1-5, with 8 bases lining up with TRBD1. With V trimmed by 0 bases and J by 2 bases, 13 bases remained unmatched. Per the germline V gene, CDR1 is SGHRS and CDR2 is YFSETQ. The CDR3 runs 19 residues. CDR3 loop: CASSLETGTGLGGNQPQHF. In DNA, the CDR3 is TGCGCCAGCAGCTTGGAGACGGGGACAGGACTAGGGGGCAATCAGCCCCAGCATTTT. Complete variable domain (other parts from reference TRBV5-1 and TRBJ1-5): KAGVTQTPRYLIKTRGQQVTLSCSPISGHRSVSWYQQTPGQGLQFLFEYFSETQRNKGNFPGRFSGRQFSNSRSEMNVSTLELGDSALYLCASSLETGTGLGGNQPQHFGDGTRLSIL.

The V call is TRBV7-2, the J call TRBJ2-2; D is possibly TRBD1 (6 bases). Germline CDR1 reads SGHTA; CDR2 reads FQGNSA. This CDR3 is built from 16 residues. V lost 2 bases to trimming and J lost 2 bases, with 12 bases between them. CDR3 DNA sequence: TGTGCCAGCAGCTTATCCGGGACAAGAAACACCGGGGAGCTGTTTTTT. It codes for CASSLSGTRNTGELFF.

This clonotype was observed a few times. This chain connects TRBV7-2 to TRBJ2-1; D is undetermined. From germline, CDR1 is SGHTA and CDR2 FQGNSA. This CDR3 is built from 16 residues. With 1 base removed from V and 0 bases from J, the gap between germline ends came to 10 bases. In DNA form, the CDR3 reads TGTGCCAGCAGCTTAGACTGGGCAAGCTCCTACAATGAGCAGTTCTTC. This encodes CASSLDWASSYNEQFF. Full variable domain (missing parts from reference TRBV7-2 and TRBJ2-1): GAGVSQSPSNKVTEKGKDVELRCDPISGHTALYWYRQSLGQGLEFLIYFQGNSAPDKSGLPSDRFSAERTGGSVSTLTIQRTQQEDSAVYLCASSLDWASSYNEQFFGPGTRLTVL.

The chain carries TRBV20-1 and TRBJ2-5; 8 bases are shared with TRBD2. CDR3 length: 15 amino acids. Germline V gene lookup returns CDR1 DFQATT and CDR2 SNEGSKA (reference sequence). J lost 5 bases, V lost 1 base, and 9 bases had no gene match. CDR3 in amino acids: CSARVESGSYETQYF. Written as DNA, the CDR3 is TGCAGTGCTAGAGTTGAGAGCGGGAGCTATGAGACCCAGTACTTC.

This clonotype has a handful of counts. The gene calls are TRBV5-1 and TRBJ2-3, with 12 bases that match TRBD2. CDR3 length: 17 amino acids. The J segment lost 4 bases and the V segment lost 1 base, leaving 7 bases of the junction unmatched. CDR1 and CDR2 from the germline V gene are SGHRS and YFSETQ. DNA of the CDR3: TGCGCCAGCAGCTTGTCTGCTAGCGGGGGGGGCGCAGATACGCAGTATTTT. As protein: CASSLSASGGGADTQYF.

This chain joins TRBV6-5 and TRBJ2-5; tentatively, D is TRBD1 (6 bases). The germline V gene encodes CDR1 MNHEY and CDR2 SVGAGI. The CDR3 is made up of 16 amino acids. V lost 6 bases and J lost 5, with 22 bases in between. The CDR3 is CASRGQQGREVETQYF. The CDR3 DNA follows: TGTGCCAGCAGGGGACAACAGGGTAGGGAAGTTGAGACCCAGTACTTC.

The genes are TRBV6-5 and TRBJ2-7; D assignment may be TRBD1 or TRBD2 (5 bases each). This CDR3 region has 15 residues. V shed 6 bases and J shed 3 bases, with 18 bases lying between them. Germline CDR1 and CDR2: MNHEY and SVGAGI. CDR3 sequence reads: CASSTTGTQFYEQYF. DNA of the CDR3: TGTGCCAGCAGCACGACCGGGACGCAATTCTACGAGCAGTACTTC.

The table lists this clonotype with a few counts. The gene calls are TRBV4-3 and TRBJ2-5; possibly TRBD2 for D (5 bases). V lost 0 bases to trimming and J lost 5 bases, with 10 bases between them. This CDR3 has 14 amino acids. Germline V lookup: CDR1 LGHNA, CDR2 YSLEER. The CDR3 loop is CASSQDLARETQYF. Here the CDR3 DNA reads TGCGCCAGCAGCCAAGATCTAGCTCGCGAGACCCAGTACTTC.

The chain carries TRBV9 and TRBJ2-1; 11 positions match TRBD2. Germline-derived CDR1 and CDR2 are SGDLS and YYNGEE. The ends lost 4 bases at V and 9 bases at J; junction bases unmatched: 12. The CDR3 loop spans 16 amino acids. CDR3 coding DNA: TGTGCCAGCAGCCCACCCTTAGCGGGAGGGCCGGGTGAGCAGTTCTTC. Its translation is CASSPPLAGGPGEQFF.

This clonotype was seen once. The V call is TRBV3-1, the J call TRBJ1-4, with D uncertain. The CDR3 sequence is 15 residues long. Germline V gene lookup returns CDR1 LGHDT and CDR2 YNNKEL (reference sequence). Trimming took 0 bases from V and 5 from J, leaving 10 bases between them. This CDR3 reads CASSQDQGENEKLFF. The DNA of the CDR3 is TGTGCCAGCAGCCAAGACCAAGGTGAAAATGAAAAACTGTTTTTT.

In this sample, this clonotype turned up many times. This chain connects TRBV6-1 to TRBJ1-6; D is undetermined. From germline, CDR1 is MNHNS and CDR2 SASEGT. The CDR3 has 18 amino acids. Trimming shortened V by 4 bases and J by 0 bases, and 16 bases separated the two germline ends. The CDR3 coding sequence is TGTGCCAGCAGTGGAGATGACCGGCGAAGCTCCTATAATTCACCCCTCCACTTT. It yields the protein CASSGDDRRSSYNSPLHF.

This clonotype was seen only once. J is TRBJ2-1 and V is TRBV20-1; tentatively, D is TRBD1 (6 bases). In germline, CDR1 is DFQATT, CDR2 SNEGSKA (reference sequence). CDR3 length equals 13 residues. V was trimmed by 5 bases and J by 6 bases, leaving 14 bases between them. CDR3 in DNA: TGCAGTGCTCGACGGGACACCTTCAATGAGCAGTTCTTC. As protein: CSARRDTFNEQFF.

This clonotype appeared a single time. The CDR3 is CASSVGSRLAGVSQETQYF. CDR3 in DNA: TGTGCCAGCAGCGTAGGGTCTAGACTAGCGGGAGTGTCCCAAGAGACCCAGTACTTC. The genes are TRBV9 and TRBJ2-5, with 12 nucleotides matching TRBD2. The germline CDR1 and CDR2 sequences are SGDLS and YYNGEE. This CDR3 is 19 amino acids long. V lost 0 bases and J lost 1; bases outside the gene matches: 10.

This clonotype was picked up a small number of times. This rearrangement joins TRBV7-2 to TRBJ2-1; TRBD2 might be the D (6 bases). The V gene's germline CDR1 is SGHTA and CDR2 FQGNSA. The V gene lost 5 bases and the J gene lost 6 bases, with 14 bases spanning the gap. The CDR3 has 14 amino acids. The CDR3 sequence is CASSPLTSSNEQFF. As DNA, the CDR3 is TGTGCCAGCAGCCCCCTGACTAGTTCCAATGAGCAGTTCTTC.

In its sample, this clonotype was seen many times. The V gene is TRBV2, the J gene TRBJ2-5, with D tentatively TRBD2 (6 bases). The CDR3 runs to 12 residues. The ends were cut back, 4 bases at V and 4 bases at J, with 7 bases in the middle. The germline CDR1 and CDR2 sequences are SNHLY and FYNNEI. CDR3 nucleotides: TGTGCCAGCAGTGGAGCGGGAGAGACCCAGTACTTC. This translates into CASSGAGETQYF.

The rearrangement links TRBV11-2 to TRBJ2-1; D perhaps matches TRBD1 (5 bases). V was pared by 5 bases and J by 6 bases, with 20 bases between. CDR3 size: 16 residues. Per germline, CDR1 SGHAT and CDR2 FQNNGV. The CDR3 DNA reads as TGTGCCAGCAGCCCCCTCTGGGCCCAGGGCTTCAATGAGCAGTTCTTC. This codes for CASSPLWAQGFNEQFF.

This clonotype has a handful of counts. The chain combines TRBV29-1 with TRBJ2-1; D gene unclear. Germline assignment: CDR1 SQVTM and CDR2 ANQGSEA. The V and J ends lost 5 bases and 6 bases respectively, with 8 bases between them. This CDR3 has 11 residues. Here the CDR3 reads CSVKVGNEQFF. In DNA, the CDR3 is TGCAGCGTTAAGGTGGGCAATGAGCAGTTCTTC.

In its sample, this clonotype was seen once. V usage is TRBV25-1 and J usage is TRBJ2-1; 7 bases align to TRBD1. Germline V gives CDR1 MGHDK, CDR2 SYGVNS. The CDR3 totals 16 residues. Unmatched junction bases numbered 3, after V lost 1 base and J lost 0 bases. CDR3 nucleotide sequence: TGTGCCAGCAGTGAATGGGCAGGGGGCTCCTACAATGAGCAGTTCTTC. Amino acid sequence: CASSEWAGGSYNEQFF.

The chain carries TRBV12-3 or TRBV12-4 and TRBJ2-1; 9 nucleotides align to TRBD1. The V gene end was trimmed by 5 bases and the J gene end by 8 bases; junction bases not matched to a gene: 10. The CDR3 covers 15 residues. As DNA, the CDR3 is TGTGCCAGCAGTCCCCGGACAGGGGTTGAGGATGAGCAGTTCTTC. The encoded protein is CASSPRTGVEDEQFF.

The chain combines TRBV10-3 with TRBJ1-2, with 7 bases matching TRBD1. The V segment lost 6 bases and the J segment 6 bases; nucleotides outside the gene matches: 13. CDR1 and CDR2 from the germline V gene are ENHRY and SYGVKD. The CDR3 runs 15 residues. In DNA, the CDR3 is TGTGCCATCAGCGAACCACGGGACAGCGATGATGGCTACACCTTC. Its translation: CAISEPRDSDDGYTF.

CDR3 bases: TGTGCCAGCAGTCGGACCGCGAACCAGCCCGATACGCAGTATTTT. As protein: CASSRTANQPDTQYF. V usage is TRBV12-3 or TRBV12-4 and J usage is TRBJ2-3; D unresolved. The CDR3 spans 15 residues. Trimming stripped 5 bases from V and 6 bases from J, with 18 bases between.

The gene calls are TRBV24-1 and TRBJ2-1; 9 bases agree with TRBD1. Germline lookup yields CDR1 KGHDR and CDR2 SFDVKD. The CDR3 has 16 residues. The ends lost 10 bases at V and 7 bases at J; junction bases unmatched: 16. The CDR3 coding sequence is TGTGCCACTCAGAAGCAAGGGACAGGGTATTCGAATGAGCAGTTCTTC. The encoded protein is CATQKQGTGYSNEQFF.

This clonotype has more than one count but fewer than ten. This rearrangement joins TRBV20-1 to TRBJ2-7; 9 positions agree with TRBD2. Germline lookup yields CDR1 DFQATT and CDR2 SNEGSKA (reference sequence). The ends lost 6 bases at V and 0 bases at J; junction bases unmatched: 3. The CDR3 consists of 13 residues. CDR3 sequence: CSAPSGASYEQYF. The CDR3 DNA is TGCAGTGCCCCTAGCGGGGCCTCCTACGAGCAGTACTTC.

This clonotype was counted only a few times. This chain connects TRBV6-2 or TRBV6-3 to TRBJ2-7; TRBD2 aligns across 10 bases. The CDR3 is 13 residues long. Trimming took 6 bases from V and 4 from J; bases not matched to a gene: 3. The germline V gene has CDR1 MNHEY and CDR2 SVGEGT. CDR3: CASRQTSGYEQYF. The CDR3, as DNA: TGTGCCAGCAGACAGACTAGCGGGTACGAGCAGTACTTC.

This clonotype was detected a few times. The DNA of the CDR3 is TGTGCCAGCGCGGTGGGGGGGGACGGTATGTCGACCCAGTACTTC. It yields the protein CASAVGGDGMSTQYF. The V gene is TRBV12-3 or TRBV12-4, the J gene TRBJ2-5; 7 nucleotides agree with TRBD2. The CDR3 runs 15 residues. With V trimmed by 8 bases and J by 7 bases, 16 bases remained unmatched.

This clonotype was seen a handful of times. The rearrangement links TRBV5-1 to TRBJ2-1; 11 bases align to TRBD2. The germline V gene has CDR1 SGHRS and CDR2 YFSETQ. The CDR3 runs to 15 residues. V gave up 3 bases and J gave up 6 bases; unmatched junction bases: 5. CDR3 residues: CASSSTSGSSNEQFF. The CDR3 DNA sequence: TGCGCCAGCAGCTCAACTAGCGGGAGTTCCAATGAGCAGTTCTTC.

The chain recombines TRBV12-3 or TRBV12-4 with TRBJ2-7; D assignment may be TRBD1 or TRBD2 (5 bases each). V was pared by 8 bases and J by 2 bases, with 16 bases between. This CDR3 has 14 amino acids. The CDR3 sequence is CASGRDGNPYEQYF. CDR3 bases: TGTGCCAGCGGCCGGGACGGAAACCCCTACGAGCAGTACTTC.